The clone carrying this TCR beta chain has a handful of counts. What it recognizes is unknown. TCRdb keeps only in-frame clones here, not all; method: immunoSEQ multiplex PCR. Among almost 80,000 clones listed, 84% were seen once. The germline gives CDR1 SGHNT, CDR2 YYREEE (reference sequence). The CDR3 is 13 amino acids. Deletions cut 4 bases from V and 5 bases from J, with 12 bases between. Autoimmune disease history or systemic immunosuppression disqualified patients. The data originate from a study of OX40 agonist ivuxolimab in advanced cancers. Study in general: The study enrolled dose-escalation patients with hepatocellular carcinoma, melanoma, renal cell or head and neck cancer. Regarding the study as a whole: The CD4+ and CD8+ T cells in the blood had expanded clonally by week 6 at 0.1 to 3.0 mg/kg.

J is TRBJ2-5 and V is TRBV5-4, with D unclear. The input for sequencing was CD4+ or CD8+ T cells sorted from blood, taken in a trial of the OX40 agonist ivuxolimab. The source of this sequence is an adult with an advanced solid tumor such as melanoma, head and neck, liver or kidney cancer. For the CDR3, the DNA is TGTGCCAGCAGCCCGACTCCTATTGAGACCCAGTACTTC. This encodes CASSPTPIETQYF.